A selection of T cell receptor beta chains follows, all from one sample in a study of blood T cell repertoires in COVID-19. Assay: immunoSEQ multiplex PCR; the TCRdb copy retains only in-frame clones and omits some. Counted here are roughly 42,000 clones, nearly 90% occurring once; the ten biggest clones make up about 2.6%. The sequencing sample was made of peripheral blood. Receptors were obtained from a man aged 45 to 65 with active COVID-19. Each CDR3 is given with its conserved first and last residue. D genes are given only for firm matches. Where a row states a size, it is once, few, many or the class of an expanded clone; other rows omit it.

CDR3nt	CDR3aa	d_gene	v_gene	j_gene	abundance
TGCGCCAGCAGCTTCAGGGGACAGGGCACAAATGAGCAGTTCTTC	CASSFRGQGTNEQFF	TRBD1	TRBV5-1	TRBJ2-1	NA
TGTGCCAGCAGTGAAGGGACTGACACCGGGGAGCTGTTTTTT	CASSEGTDTGELFF	NA	TRBV6-1	TRBJ2-2	NA
TGTGCCAGCAGTCGAGTCGGGACTCTGGTAGGGTACGAGCAGTACTTC	CASSRVGTLVGYEQYF	NA	TRBV4-2	TRBJ2-7	NA
TGTGTCAGTAGGATGGGGACAGGGGGCTATGGCTACACCTTC	CVSRMGTGGYGYTF	TRBD1	TRBV25-1	TRBJ1-2	NA
TGCGCCAGCAGCTCCAGCGCCCCGACAGGGGGTGGCTATGGCTACACCTTC	CASSSSAPTGGGYGYTF	TRBD1	TRBV5-1	TRBJ1-2	NA
TGCGCCAGCAGCTTGGATGGACAGGGGGCCGCAGATACGCAGTATTTT	CASSLDGQGAADTQYF	TRBD1	TRBV5-1	TRBJ2-3	NA
TGTGCCAGCAGCTTAAGAAAGGGGGCCACAGATACGCAGTATTTT	CASSLRKGATDTQYF	TRBD1	TRBV7-3	TRBJ2-3	NA
TGTGCCAGCAAACAGGGGTTATCTGAAGCTTTCTTT	CASKQGLSEAFF	TRBD1	TRBV6-5	TRBJ1-1	few
TGCGCCAGCAGCGGAGGGGGCGCCTCTGAAGCTTTCTTT	CASSGGGASEAFF	TRBD1	TRBV5-1	TRBJ1-1	NA
TGTGCCAGCAGCTACCCGACAGGGTTCACAGATACGCAGTATTTT	CASSYPTGFTDTQYF	TRBD1	TRBV2	TRBJ2-3	NA
TGTGCCAGTAGAACCCCGGGACAGAAAAACTATGGCTACACCTTC	CASRTPGQKNYGYTF	TRBD1	TRBV6-5	TRBJ1-2	NA
TGTGCCAGCAGCAGACAGTTGAGAAACGAGCAGTACTTC	CASSRQLRNEQYF	NA	TRBV6-2/TRBV6-3	TRBJ2-7	NA
TGCGCCAGCAGCCCCAGGACTAGCGGGGGAAACGGGGAGCTGTTTTTT	CASSPRTSGGNGELFF	TRBD2	TRBV4-3	TRBJ2-2	NA
TGTGCCAGCAGCTTAGGAGGGGGTTCTGGAAACACCATATATTTT	CASSLGGGSGNTIYF	NA	TRBV7-2	TRBJ1-3	NA
TGTGCCAGCAGTTTGGACAAAAATCAGCCCCAGCATTTT	CASSLDKNQPQHF	NA	TRBV28	TRBJ1-5	NA
TGCAGCGTTGATGAGGACACCGGGGAGCTGTTTTTT	CSVDEDTGELFF	NA	TRBV29-1	TRBJ2-2	NA
TGTGCCAGCAGGCCCGCGGCTTGGGAAAAACTGTTTTTT	CASRPAAWEKLFF	NA	TRBV27	TRBJ1-4	NA
TGCAGTGCTAGTTTGGGGACAGGGCCACCCGGGGAGCTGTTTTTT	CSASLGTGPPGELFF	TRBD1	TRBV20-1	TRBJ2-2	NA
TGCGCCAGCCGATTGACAGGCCGTATCGATGAGCAGTTCTTC	CASRLTGRIDEQFF	NA	TRBV5-1	TRBJ2-1	NA
TGTGCCACCAGTCACGGACAGGGGTGGGCCGGGGAGCTGTTTTTT	CATSHGQGWAGELFF	TRBD1	TRBV24-1	TRBJ2-2	NA
TGTGCCAGCCGGAGGCGGGCGGGGGCCGCGAACACCGGGGAGCTGTTTTTT	CASRRRAGAANTGELFF	NA	TRBV11-2	TRBJ2-2	NA
TGTGCCAGCAGCTTAGGTTCCCGGGAGACCCAGTACTTC	CASSLGSRETQYF	NA	TRBV13	TRBJ2-5	NA
TGTGCTAGCAGCCAACTAGCGGGGGGTACAGATACGCAGTATTTT	CASSQLAGGTDTQYF	TRBD2	TRBV7-7	TRBJ2-3	NA
TGTGCCAGCTCACTGGACAGAACTAATGAAAAACTGTTTTTT	CASSLDRTNEKLFF	NA	TRBV18	TRBJ1-4	NA